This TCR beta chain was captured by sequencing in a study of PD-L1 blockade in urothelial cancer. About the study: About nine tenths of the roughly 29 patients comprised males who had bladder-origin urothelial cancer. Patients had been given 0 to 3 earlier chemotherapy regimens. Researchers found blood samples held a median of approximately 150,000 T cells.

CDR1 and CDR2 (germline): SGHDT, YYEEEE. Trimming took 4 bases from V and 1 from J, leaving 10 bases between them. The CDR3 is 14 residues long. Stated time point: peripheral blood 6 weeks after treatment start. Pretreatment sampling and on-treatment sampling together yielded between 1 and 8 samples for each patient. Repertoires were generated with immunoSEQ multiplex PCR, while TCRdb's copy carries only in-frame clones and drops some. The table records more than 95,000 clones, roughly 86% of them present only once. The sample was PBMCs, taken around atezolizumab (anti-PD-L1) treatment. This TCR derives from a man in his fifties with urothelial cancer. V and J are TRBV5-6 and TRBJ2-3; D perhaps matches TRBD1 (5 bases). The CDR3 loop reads CASSPQGRTDTQYF. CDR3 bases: TGTGCCAGCAGCCCGCAGGGCCGCACAGATACGCAGTATTTT.